One sample yielded the 29 T cell receptor beta chains listed below, sequenced in a study of Graves' ophthalmopathy and Graves' hyperthyroidism. Amplified TCR beta CDR3 regions were obtained using RNA transcripts as template. HTBI primers served in a first-round RT-PCR, which a second-round multiplex PCR followed. From the multiplex PCR reads, TCRdb called clonotypes with MiXCR, one entry per CDR3 protein. The sample lists hundreds of thousands of distinct CDR3 sequences; around a fifth were seen once. Sample: peripheral blood. The origin of the receptors is a woman in her late teens or twenties with stable Graves' hyperthyroidism. Some clones in this sample may be carry-over from other donors' samples.

This clonotype was observed at least ten times. The chain couples TRBV7-3 to TRBJ2-5; D remains ambiguous. V dropped 1 base and J dropped 0 bases, with 6 bases sitting between them. The CDR3 extends over 14 amino acids. Per the germline V gene, CDR1 is SGHTA and CDR2 is FQGTGA. The CDR3 protein is CASSLIGDQETQYF. The DNA of the CDR3 is TGTGCCAGCAGCTTAATTGGTGACCAAGAGACCCAGTACTTC.

This clonotype was detected only a few times. This chain joins TRBV28 and TRBJ1-2; D possibly corresponds to TRBD1 (6 bases). Germline V gene lookup returns CDR1 MDHEN and CDR2 SYDVKM. This CDR3 has 12 residues. V was shortened by 7 bases and J by 6 bases, with 12 bases between the two germline ends. CDR3 residues: CASTEQGDGYTF. The CDR3 DNA reads TGTGCCAGCACCGAACAGGGAGATGGCTACACCTTC.

The chain joins TRBV6-2 or TRBV6-3 to TRBJ2-7; D gene uncertain. Germline V gives CDR1 MNHEY, CDR2 SVGEGT. The ends were cut back, 4 bases at V and 6 bases at J, with 13 bases in the middle. This CDR3 is built from 13 residues. The CDR3 sequence: CASSSTEPGEQYF. Written as DNA, the CDR3 is TGTGCCAGCAGTTCTACTGAACCGGGCGAGCAGTACTTC.

This clonotype was counted ten times or more. V usage is TRBV29-1 and J usage is TRBJ2-5; D is uncertain. V dropped 7 bases and J dropped 1 base, with 13 bases sitting between them. Germline lookup yields CDR1 SQVTM and CDR2 ANQGSEA. The CDR3 length is 13 residues. The CDR3 region is CSGQRAPQETQYF. For the CDR3, the DNA is TGCAGCGGCCAACGGGCACCCCAAGAGACCCAGTACTTC.

V is TRBV5-1 and J is TRBJ2-3; TRBD2 matches at 11 bases. The trim removed 4 bases at V and 0 bases at J, leaving 7 bases unmatched. The germline V gene encodes CDR1 SGHRS and CDR2 YFSETQ. The CDR3 is made up of 17 amino acids. CDR3 sequence (DNA): TGCGCCAGCAGCCGTAGCGGGGGGGAGTCTAGCACAGATACGCAGTATTTT. Residues: CASSRSGGESSTDTQYF.

This sequence joins TRBV18 and TRBJ2-7; no firm D call. Germline V CDR1 and CDR2: KGHSH, LQKENI. This CDR3 has 15 residues. Trimming took 2 bases from V and 3 from J, leaving 14 bases between them. Here the CDR3 reads CASSPYSGRVYEQYF. The CDR3 nucleotides are TGTGCCAGCTCACCATATTCTGGCAGAGTCTACGAGCAGTACTTC.

This clonotype has a count of ten or more. The gene calls are TRBV7-2 and TRBJ1-1, with unresolved D. The CDR3 sequence is 14 residues long. The V end lost 6 bases, the J end lost 5 bases, and 16 bases lay between the germline ends. CDR1 is SGHTA, CDR2 FQGNSA, per germline. The DNA for the CDR3 is TGTGCCAGCAGGGTTCGGCAGGCGGGGACTGAAGCTTTCTTT. Amino acids: CASRVRQAGTEAFF.

The gene calls are TRBV5-5 and TRBJ2-7; TRBD1 is a possible D gene (5 bases). Germline V gives CDR1 SGHKS, CDR2 YYEKEE (reference sequence). CDR3 size: 14 residues. V lost 2 bases to trimming and J lost 3 bases, with 12 bases between them. CDR3 DNA sequence: TGTGCCAGCAGCTTTTTCAGGGCGAGCTACGAGCAGTACTTC. Residues: CASSFFRASYEQYF.

This clonotype was counted at least ten times. This sequence joins TRBV7-6 and TRBJ1-6; perhaps TRBD1 as D (5 bases). There are 17 residues in the CDR3. Germline lookup yields CDR1 SGHVS and CDR2 FNYEAQ. The germline V and J ends were trimmed by 1 base and 5 bases, with 15 bases remaining between them. This CDR3 is CASSLGGLPGDNSPLHF. CDR3 sequence (DNA): TGTGCCAGCAGCTTAGGGGGACTCCCCGGAGATAATTCACCCCTCCACTTT. Full variable domain (outside the CDR3, taken from reference TRBV7-6 and TRBJ1-6): GAGVSQSPRYKVTKRGQDVALRCDPISGHVSLYWYRQALGQGPEFLTYFNYEAQQDKSGLPNDRFSAERPEGSISTLTIQRTEQRDSAMYRCASSLGGLPGDNSPLHFGNGTRLTVT.

Of note for this clonotype: The conserved final phenylalanine or tryptophan is absent from the CDR3, which likely points to a read error. This chain uses TRBV5-1 with TRBJ1-1; 7 positions agree with TRBD1. The ends lost 3 bases at V and 5 bases at J; junction bases unmatched: 7. Germline assignment: CDR1 SGHRS and CDR2 YFSETQ. The CDR3 runs 14 residues. Written as DNA, the CDR3 is TGCGCCAGCAGCTCGTCGACAGGGTGGACTGAAGCTTTCGTT. Protein: CASSSSTGWTEAFV.

This clonotype was recorded once. This chain links TRBV19 with TRBJ2-6; no clear D. Germline CDR1 LNHDA, CDR2 SQIVND (reference sequence). V lost 4 bases, J lost 0 bases, and 13 bases lay in between. CDR3 length: 17 residues. The CDR3 region is CASSTPYRISGANVLTF. The CDR3 DNA is TGTGCCAGTAGTACTCCCTATAGGATCTCTGGGGCCAACGTCCTGACTTTC.

The chain combines TRBV12-3 or TRBV12-4 with TRBJ1-5, with 9 bases fitting TRBD1. V trimming: 6 bases; J trimming: 3 bases; junction bases outside the gene matches: 3. The CDR3 runs 14 residues. This CDR3 reads CASRWTGDNQPQHF. The CDR3 DNA follows: TGTGCCAGCAGGTGGACAGGGGACAATCAGCCCCAGCATTTT.

This clonotype was detected ten times or more. The J gene is TRBJ1-5, the V gene TRBV6-1; D remains ambiguous. The CDR3 consists of 16 residues. Germline values: CDR1 MNHNS, CDR2 SASEGT. Trimming removed 2 bases at V and 10 bases at J, with 21 bases between. The CDR3 bases are TGTGCCAGCAGTGAAAGGGTTGGGATCCCGAGTAGCCCCCAGCATTTT. It codes for CASSERVGIPSSPQHF.

A few counts support this clonotype. This chain joins TRBV29-1 and TRBJ2-5; D tentatively fits TRBD1 or TRBD2 (6 bases each). Germline CDR1 and CDR2: SQVTM and ANQGSEA. The CDR3 is 13 amino acids. Deletions cut 5 bases from V and 5 bases from J, with 15 bases between. CDR3 in DNA: TGCAGCGTTCGGCAGGGGAGGATCGAGACCCAGTACTTC. Its translation is CSVRQGRIETQYF. Filled out from reference TRBV29-1 and TRBJ2-5, the complete variable domain reads SAVISQKPSRDICQRGTSLTIQCQVDSQVTMMFWYRQQPGQSLTLIATANQGSEATYESGFVIDKFPISRPNLTFSTLTVSNMSPEDSSIYLCSVRQGRIETQYFGPGTRLLVL.

This clonotype was counted a few times. V is TRBV7-2 and J is TRBJ1-1; maybe TRBD1 (5 bases). V was cut by 7 bases and J by 10 bases, with 10 bases left in between. The V gene's germline CDR1 is SGHTA and CDR2 FQGNSA. The CDR3 spans 10 residues. The CDR3 DNA sequence: TGTGCCAGCACCCCGGGGCCAGCTTTCTTT. This translates into CASTPGPAFF.

In its sample, this clonotype was seen many times. The chain uses TRBV6-4 and TRBJ2-2; TRBD2 matches at 13 bases. CDR3 size: 16 residues. Trimming cost V 6 bases and J 1 base; bases outside gene matches: 2. Germline CDR1 reads MRHNA; CDR2 reads SNTAGT. In nucleotides, the CDR3 is TGTGCCAGCAGGACTAGCGGGGGGCTGAACACCGGGGAGCTGTTTTTT. Translated: CASRTSGGLNTGELFF.

This chain connects TRBV18 to TRBJ1-5, with D hard to call. CDR1 and CDR2 (germline): KGHSH, LQKENI. The CDR3 runs to 15 residues. Trimming removed 6 bases from V and 6 bases from J, with 18 bases in between. The CDR3 region is CASSPVEGSGQPQHF. CDR3 in DNA: TGTGCCAGCTCCCCGGTGGAGGGCTCGGGTCAGCCCCAGCATTTT.

This clonotype came up many times. This chain joins TRBV12-5 and TRBJ2-5; 12 nucleotides align to TRBD2. Looked up from germline, CDR1 is LGHNT and CDR2 is FRNRAP. V was clipped by 4 bases and J by 2 bases; unmatched bases: 8. CDR3 size: 17 residues. CDR3: CASGSIRLAGGQETQYF. The CDR3 bases are TGTGCTAGTGGTTCAATTCGGCTAGCGGGGGGGCAAGAGACCCAGTACTTC.

V is TRBV28 and J is TRBJ1-1, with D perhaps matching TRBD1 (5 bases). Germline CDR1 reads MDHEN; CDR2 reads SYDVKM. The CDR3 contains 15 residues. V was trimmed by 3 bases and J by 6 bases, leaving 17 bases between them. DNA of the CDR3: TGTGCCAGCAGTTTGCGTAGGGCAGGGAGGGCTGAAGCTTTCTTT. Protein: CASSLRRAGRAEAFF.

This chain connects TRBV12-3 or TRBV12-4 to TRBJ2-7, with 8 bases fitting TRBD2. The CDR3 sequence is 13 residues long. Unmatched junction bases numbered 8, after V lost 8 bases and J lost 5 bases. The CDR3: CASLWAGGHEQYF. CDR3 DNA sequence: TGTGCCAGCCTCTGGGCGGGAGGCCACGAGCAGTACTTC.

This clonotype came up once. J is TRBJ2-5 and V is TRBV6-1; 10 positions agree with TRBD2. Germline values: CDR1 MNHNS, CDR2 SASEGT. V gave up 5 bases and J gave up 5 bases; unmatched junction bases: 5. The CDR3 is 14 amino acids. Here the CDR3 DNA reads TGTGCCAGCAGTAGCGGGAGGGCCAGGGAGACCCAGTACTTC. This gives the protein CASSSGRARETQYF.

This clonotype was picked up a small number of times. CDR3 residues: CSARAGQSRLGPISPLHF. The CDR3 region has the DNA TGCAGTGCTAGAGCGGGACAGTCAAGACTTGGCCCCATTTCACCCCTCCACTTT. The rearrangement uses TRBV20-1 and TRBJ1-6, with 7 bases matching TRBD1. V trimming: 1 base; J trimming: 9 bases; junction bases outside the gene matches: 18. Germline V gene sequence: CDR1 DFQATT, CDR2 SNEGSKA (reference sequence). The CDR3 covers 18 residues.

This clonotype was counted at least ten times. The chain joins TRBV7-2 to TRBJ2-5, with 9 bases fitting TRBD1. V lost 5 bases to trimming and J lost 5 bases; unmatched junction nucleotides: 9. Germline values: CDR1 SGHTA, CDR2 FQGNSA. This CDR3 spans 15 amino acids. In DNA, the CDR3 is TGTGCCAGCAGCGTTCCGGGACAGGGCCGGGAGACCCAGTACTTC. Amino acids: CASSVPGQGRETQYF.

This clonotype was observed many times. V usage is TRBV7-9 and J usage is TRBJ1-2, with 8 bases that match TRBD1. This CDR3 comprises 17 residues. V gave up 4 bases and J gave up 0 bases; unmatched junction bases: 10. Germline V gives CDR1 SEHNR, CDR2 FQNEAQ (reference sequence). The CDR3 DNA is TGTGCCAGCAGCTCGTTACCGGGACAGGAAACTAACTATGGCTACACCTTC. It is translated as CASSSLPGQETNYGYTF. Supplemented by reference TRBV7-9 and TRBJ1-2, the full variable domain reads DTGVSQNPRHKITKRGQNVTFRCDPISEHNRLYWYRQTLGQGPEFLTYFQNEAQLEKSRLLSDRFSAERPKGSFSTLEIQRTEQGDSAMYLCASSSLPGQETNYGYTFGSGTRLTVV.

This clonotype was picked up many times. The rearrangement joins TRBV5-1 to TRBJ1-1; D may be TRBD1 (5 bases). Germline CDR1 and CDR2: SGHRS and YFSETQ. The germline V and J ends were trimmed by 1 base and 6 bases, with 10 bases remaining between them. The CDR3 has 13 amino acids. Here the CDR3 reads CASSLLGVAEAFF. The CDR3 DNA sequence: TGCGCCAGCAGCTTGTTGGGGGTCGCTGAAGCTTTCTTT.

This clonotype was counted at least ten times. The chain carries TRBV20-1 and TRBJ1-1; D call uncertain. Germline-derived CDR1 and CDR2 are DFQATT and SNEGSKA (reference sequence). CDR3 size: 12 residues. V was trimmed by 0 bases and J by 9 bases, leaving 11 bases between them. CDR3 sequence (DNA): TGCAGTGCTAGAGATCCGGACCGCAAAGCTTTCTTT. Translation gives CSARDPDRKAFF.

To note about this clonotype: Being one base from a much bigger clone, this may be a read error. The chain carries TRBV12-3 or TRBV12-4 and TRBJ2-5; D is perhaps TRBD1 (6 bases). This CDR3 region has 13 residues. The DNA for the CDR3 is TGTGCCAGCAGTCGGGACACGCAAGAGACCCAGGACTTC. Its translation: CASSRDTQETQDF.

This chain connects TRBV29-1 to TRBJ2-7; TRBD1 matches at 7 bases. Per germline, CDR1 SQVTM and CDR2 ANQGSEA. The CDR3 is 12 residues long. After removal of 5 bases from V and 2 bases from J, the junction contained 3 bases not matched to a gene. The CDR3 DNA is TGCAGCGTTAAGGGACAGACCTACGAGCAGTACTTC. It translates to CSVKGQTYEQYF.

In the case of this clonotype: In this CDR3 the conserved last residue, phenylalanine or tryptophan, is missing, so a read error is likely. CDR3 sequence reads: CASIPTGPSNQPQHV. DNA for the CDR3: TGTGCCAGCATCCCTACGGGACCGAGCAATCAGCCCCAGCATGTT. This rearrangement joins TRBV6-1 to TRBJ1-5; D might be TRBD1 (5 bases). The V end was cut by 7 bases, the J end by 1 base, with 14 bases between. CDR1 is MNHNS, CDR2 SASEGT, per germline. The length of the CDR3 is 15 residues.